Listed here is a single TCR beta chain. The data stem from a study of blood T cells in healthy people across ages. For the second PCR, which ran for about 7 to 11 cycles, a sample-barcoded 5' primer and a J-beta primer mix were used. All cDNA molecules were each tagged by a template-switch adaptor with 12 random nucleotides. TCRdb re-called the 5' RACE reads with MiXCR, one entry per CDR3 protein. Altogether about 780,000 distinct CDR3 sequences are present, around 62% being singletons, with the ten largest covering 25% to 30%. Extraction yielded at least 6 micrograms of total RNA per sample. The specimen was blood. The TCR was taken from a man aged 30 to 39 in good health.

CDR3 amino acids: CASSLAGTGKEKLFF. The CDR3 DNA reads TGTGCCAGCAGCTTAGCCGGGACAGGGAAGGAAAAACTGTTTTTT. The chain joins TRBV7-2 to TRBJ1-4, with 9 bases lining up with TRBD1. V gave up 0 bases and J gave up 8 bases; unmatched junction bases: 4. There are 15 residues in the CDR3. In germline, CDR1 is SGHTA, CDR2 FQGNSA.